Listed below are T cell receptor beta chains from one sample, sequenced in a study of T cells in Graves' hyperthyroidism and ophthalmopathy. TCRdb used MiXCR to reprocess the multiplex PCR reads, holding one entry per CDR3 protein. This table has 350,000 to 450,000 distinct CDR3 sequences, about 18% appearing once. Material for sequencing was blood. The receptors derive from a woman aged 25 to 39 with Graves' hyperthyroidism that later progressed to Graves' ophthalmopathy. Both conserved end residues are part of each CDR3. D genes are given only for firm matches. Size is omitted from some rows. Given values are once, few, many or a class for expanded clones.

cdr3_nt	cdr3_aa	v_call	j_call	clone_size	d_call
TGTGCCAGCTCACCACTCGGGACAGGGACGGAGACCCAGTACTTC	CASSPLGTGTETQYF	TRBV18	TRBJ2-5	-	TRBD1
TGCAGCGCCCGGGACAGGGTACGCGAGCAGTACTTC	CSARDRVREQYF	TRBV29-1	TRBJ2-7	many	TRBD1
TGTGCCAGCAGTATCTCAGGGGGCGGCTACGAGCAGTACTTC	CASSISGGGYEQYF	TRBV28	TRBJ2-7	many	TRBD1
TGTGCCAGCAGCCAACGGACTAGCGGTCTAGATACGCAGTATTTT	CASSQRTSGLDTQYF	TRBV4-2	TRBJ2-3	few	TRBD2
TGTGCCAGCAGTTTGCTGGTCGGGAGTCTAGACGAGCAGTACTTC	CASSLLVGSLDEQYF	TRBV12-3/TRBV12-4	TRBJ2-7	many	-
TGTGCCAGTAGTGCTTTTCCTCGGGGCCCAGAGATCCAAGAGACCCAGTACTTC	CASSAFPRGPEIQETQYF	TRBV19	TRBJ2-5	many	-
TGTGCCACCAGTGCTGCCGTAACCGGGGAGCTGTTTTTT	CATSAAVTGELFF	TRBV24-1	TRBJ2-2	many	-
TGCGCCAGCAGCTTGATCGGGAGTCGCGAGCAGTACTTC	CASSLIGSREQYF	TRBV5-1	TRBJ2-7	many	-
TGTGCCAGCAGCCAAGGAAGGAACGAAGAGACCCAGTACTTC	CASSQGRNEETQYF	TRBV3-1	TRBJ2-5	many	-
TGTGCCAGTAGCTCACTAGCTGACACCGGGGAGCTGTTTTTT	CASSSLADTGELFF	TRBV19	TRBJ2-2	-	-
TGTGCCAGCCAGGCCCCAGCGGGGACACCCCTCCACTTT	CASQAPAGTPLHF	TRBV27	TRBJ1-6	many	-
TGTGCCAGCGGGGGGGGGGCAGGCACGCATGAGCAGTTCTTC	CASGGGAGTHEQFF	TRBV12-3/TRBV12-4	TRBJ2-1	-	-
TGCGCCAGCAGCGCGCCAGCTGACTTTTACGAGCAGTACTTC	CASSAPADFYEQYF	TRBV5-1	TRBJ2-7	-	-
TGTGCCAGCAGCCTGGAGGGGGCAGATACGCAGTATTTT	CASSLEGADTQYF	TRBV14	TRBJ2-3	many	-
TGTGCCATCAGTGGGGAAGGGGGGCCCTATGGCTACACCTTC	CAISGEGGPYGYTF	TRBV10-3	TRBJ1-2	many	-
TGTGCCAGCAGCTTAGAAATTGGACTGTTTGGGATAGGGGGCTATGGCTACACCTTC	CASSLEIGLFGIGGYGYTF	TRBV11-2	TRBJ1-2	-	-
TGCAGTGCTGACCCCCCCCGGGGACAACAGAACACTGAAGCTTTCTTT	CSADPPRGQQNTEAFF	TRBV20-1	TRBJ1-1	-	-
TGTGCCAGCAGCTCTGATAATTCACCCCTCCACTTT	CASSSDNSPLHF	TRBV3-1	TRBJ1-6	many	-
TGTGCCATCAGTGCCGGGGAGACCCAGTACTTC	CAISAGETQYF	TRBV10-3	TRBJ2-5	many	-
TGTGCCAGCACCAGAACAGGGCCCTACGAGCAGTACTTC	CASTRTGPYEQYF	TRBV7-9	TRBJ2-7	-	-
TGCGCCAGCAGCCAATGGTCAGCTTACGAGCAGTACTTC	CASSQWSAYEQYF	TRBV4-1	TRBJ2-7	few	-
TGTGCCAGCAGGGCTAGCGGGGGGGCCGGGGATACGCAGTATTTT	CASRASGGAGDTQYF	TRBV12-3/TRBV12-4	TRBJ2-3	many	TRBD2
TGTGCCAGCAGAAACTCGGACAGTTCCTACGAGCAGTACTTC	CASRNSDSSYEQYF	TRBV6-1	TRBJ2-7	many	-
TGCATCCCGGGACTAGCGGGATTCGAATCGGTCCATGAGCAGTTCTTC	CIPGLAGFESVHEQFF	TRBV20-1	TRBJ2-1	many	TRBD2
TGTGCCAGCAGTTTATGGGCCGAGGTCTCGGGCAATGAGCAGTTCTTC	CASSLWAEVSGNEQFF	TRBV12-3/TRBV12-4	TRBJ2-1	many	-
TGTGCCAGCAGCTTAGGGGACACCACAGATACGCAGTATTTT	CASSLGDTTDTQYF	TRBV7-2	TRBJ2-3	-	-
TGCAGTGCTAGGACAGGGAGCGAAGAAAAACTGTTTTTT	CSARTGSEEKLFF	TRBV20-1	TRBJ1-4	many	TRBD1
TGCAGTGCTCCGAATAGTCCCCTTAGCGGGAGGGCCCTAACAGATACGCAGTATTTT	CSAPNSPLSGRALTDTQYF	TRBV20-1	TRBJ2-3	few	TRBD2
TGTGCCAGTAGTCAGCAGGAGATCTATGGCTACACCTTC	CASSQQEIYGYTF	TRBV19	TRBJ1-2	many	-
TGTGCCTGGAGTAGTGGGGTTCAAAACACAGATACGCAGTATTTT	CAWSSGVQNTDTQYF	TRBV30	TRBJ2-3	few	-
TGTGCCAGCAGTGTACCGGGACAGGGGTCGGGGACCCAGTACTTC	CASSVPGQGSGTQYF	TRBV2	TRBJ2-5	many	TRBD1
TGCGCCAGCAGCCCCAGGGGGGGGCGCGTCTCAATCCCTGAAGCTTTCTTT	CASSPRGGRVSIPEAFF	TRBV4-1	TRBJ1-1	many	TRBD1
TGTGCCAGCTCCATCGGTGTTGGAGGGGGCCTCGTGAACGAGCAGTACTTC	CASSIGVGGGLVNEQYF	TRBV18	TRBJ2-7	many	-
TGTGCCAGCAGCCCCAAGGGGGCGTTCGGGGAGCTGTTTTTT	CASSPKGAFGELFF	TRBV12-3/TRBV12-4	TRBJ2-2	-	TRBD1
TGTGCCAGCAGTTTGGGACAGGGGGCCTTATACGAGCAGTACTTC	CASSLGQGALYEQYF	TRBV28	TRBJ2-7	many	TRBD1
TGTGCCATCAGTAAGGACGGGGGGGAAGCTTTCTTT	CAISKDGGEAFF	TRBV10-3	TRBJ1-1	many	-
TGCAGTGCTCCAGGAGGAACACAGAACACTGAAGCTTTCTTT	CSAPGGTQNTEAFF	TRBV20-1	TRBJ1-1	many	-
TGCAGTGCTAGTTCAGGACACCAAGGGGGAGATACGCAGTATTTT	CSASSGHQGGDTQYF	TRBV20-1	TRBJ2-3	-	-
TGCGCCAGCAGCCAAGCGATAGTCGCAGGGAACGAGCAGTACTTC	CASSQAIVAGNEQYF	TRBV4-1	TRBJ2-7	-	-
TGCGCCAGCAGCTTGGAACGGGGGGACCAAGAGACCCAGTACTTC	CASSLERGDQETQYF	TRBV5-1	TRBJ2-5	few	TRBD2
TGTGCCAGCAACCGGGACAGGGTTTCTTGGCAGCCCCAGCATTTT	CASNRDRVSWQPQHF	TRBV28	TRBJ1-5	many	TRBD1
TGTGCCAGCAGCTTCGGAGATTATAGCAATCAGCCCCAGCATTTT	CASSFGDYSNQPQHF	TRBV7-9	TRBJ1-5	many	-
TGCAGTGCTAGGGCCGGGGCCACTAACTATGGCTACACCTTC	CSARAGATNYGYTF	TRBV20-1	TRBJ1-2	many	-
TGTGCCTGGACGCCGGCCACCGGGGAGCTGTTTTTT	CAWTPATGELFF	TRBV30	TRBJ2-2	few	-
TGTGCCAGCAGCTCCCCCCGGGACAGTATCTATTTGAGTGGCTACACCTTC	CASSSPRDSIYLSGYTF	TRBV7-2	TRBJ1-2	few	TRBD1
TGTGCCAGCAGCCAAAGTGCAGCGGGAGAGACCCAGTACTTC	CASSQSAAGETQYF	TRBV3-1	TRBJ2-5	-	-
TGTGCCAGCAGCTCGAAATGGGACAGGGGGACTGAAGCTTTCTTT	CASSSKWDRGTEAFF	TRBV3-1	TRBJ1-1	-	TRBD1
TGTGCCAGCAGCCAGGGGGCGTCGGGCACTGAAGCTTTCTTT	CASSQGASGTEAFF	TRBV3-1	TRBJ1-1	-	-
TGTGCCAGCAGTGAAATGTTAGGGGGCGGTCAGCCCCAGCATTTT	CASSEMLGGGQPQHF	TRBV6-1	TRBJ1-5	few	TRBD1
TGTGCCAGCAGCCCAGGTTGGAACAGCCGATCTGGGGCCAACGTCCTGACTTTC	CASSPGWNSRSGANVLTF	TRBV12-3/TRBV12-4	TRBJ2-6	many	-
TGTGCCACCAGTCCCGCAACGGGATCGAGCTACGAGCAGTACTTC	CATSPATGSSYEQYF	TRBV7-9	TRBJ2-7	many	-
TGTGCCAGCAGTGAGGACAGACCCTACGAGCAGTACTTC	CASSEDRPYEQYF	TRBV6-1	TRBJ2-7	many	-
TGTGCCAGCAGTTTGGGGGCTGGCAGAGGCTCCTACGAGCAGTACTTC	CASSLGAGRGSYEQYF	TRBV12-3/TRBV12-4	TRBJ2-7	many	-
TGTGCCAGCAGTAAGGACAGGAACCCCTTCTATGGCTACACCTTC	CASSKDRNPFYGYTF	TRBV6-1	TRBJ1-2	many	TRBD1
TGCAGTGCTAGGGACAGCACAAATCAGCCCCAGCATTTT	CSARDSTNQPQHF	TRBV20-1	TRBJ1-5	-	-
TGCGCCAGCAGCCAGGAAGGACGGAACACTGAAGCTTTCTTT	CASSQEGRNTEAFF	TRBV4-1	TRBJ1-1	many	-
TGTGCCGTGAACGACAGGGGGCCATCTCGGGGCCAGTACTTC	CAVNDRGPSRGQYF	TRBV28	TRBJ2-5	many	TRBD1
TGTGCCAGCAGTGAAGCAAATTTCCGGCGAAGCAGCATATACACTGAAGCTTTCTTT	CASSEANFRRSSIYTEAFF	TRBV6-1	TRBJ1-1	many	-
TGTGCCAGCAGTTCTTTGGCCCTGAACACTGAAGCTTTCTTT	CASSSLALNTEAFF	TRBV6-1	TRBJ1-1	few	-
TGCAGTGCTAGAGATCACTCCAGGGGAGACGAAGCTTTCTTT	CSARDHSRGDEAFF	TRBV20-1	TRBJ1-1	many	-